A single sample is the source of the 21 T cell receptor beta chains below, sequenced in a study of T cells in Graves' hyperthyroidism and ophthalmopathy. The TCR beta CDR3 regions underwent amplification using RNA transcripts as the source. Researchers ran a first-round RT-PCR on the TCR CDR3 using the HTBI primer set. TCRdb called the multiplex PCR reads again in MiXCR, with one record for every CDR3 protein. This table has about 380,000 distinct CDR3 sequences, around an eighth appearing once. Specimen: blood. These receptors originate from a man aged 25 to 45 with Graves' hyperthyroidism that later progressed to Graves' ophthalmopathy.

V usage is TRBV19 and J usage is TRBJ2-1, with D possibly called TRBD1 or TRBD2 (5 bases each). Per germline, CDR1 LNHDA and CDR2 SQIVND (reference sequence). V lost 6 bases and J 10 bases, leaving 19 bases between the germline ends. The CDR3 loop spans 14 amino acids. The CDR3, as DNA: TGTGCCAGTAGCGTACCTATGGGGACGAAGGAGCAGTTCTTC. Translation: CASSVPMGTKEQFF. Variable domain in full (rest from reference TRBV19 and TRBJ2-1): DGGITQSPKYLFRKEGQNVTLSCEQNLNHDAMYWYRQDPGQGLRLIYYSQIVNDFQKGDIAEGYSVSREKKESFPLTVTSAQKNPTAFYLCASSVPMGTKEQFFGPGTRLTVL.

This clonotype was seen at least ten times. The chain is built from TRBV10-3 and TRBJ1-2; a possible D gene is TRBD1 (6 bases). The length of the CDR3 is 11 residues. CDR1 and CDR2 from the germline V gene are ENHRY and SYGVKD. Trimming pared 8 bases from V and 5 bases from J, leaving 9 bases between. Here the CDR3 reads CAILDSYGYTF. CDR3 coding DNA: TGTGCCATCCTGGACAGTTATGGCTACACCTTC.

This clonotype has only a few counts. The chain is built from TRBV2 and TRBJ1-2; a weak D match, TRBD1 (5 bases). Deletions cut 1 base from V and 8 bases from J, with 8 bases between. The CDR3 covers 12 residues. Germline V CDR1 and CDR2: SNHLY, FYNNEI. In DNA form, the CDR3 reads TGTGCCAGCAGTGAAGTTGCAGGGGGCTACACCTTC. Its protein is CASSEVAGGYTF.

The table lists this clonotype with many counts. This chain connects TRBV6-5 to TRBJ1-3, with 8 bases lining up with TRBD1. CDR3 length: 15 amino acids. The V gene's germline CDR1 is MNHEY and CDR2 SVGAGI. V was clipped by 0 bases and J by 13 bases; unmatched bases: 11. The CDR3 bases are TGTGCCAGCAGTTACTCGGGACAGGTCTCATCTCGAATATATTTT. Its protein is CASSYSGQVSSRIYF.

This clonotype was detected many times. The chain has TRBV27 and TRBJ2-5, with no clear D. Germline V CDR1 and CDR2: MNHEY, SMNVEV (reference sequence). The CDR3 is made up of 13 amino acids. Trimming pared 0 bases from V and 9 bases from J, leaving 11 bases between. CDR3 nucleotide sequence: TGTGCCAGCAGTTTATCGACTCCCGAGTCCCAGTACTTC. Translating gives CASSLSTPESQYF.

The genes are TRBV7-3 and TRBJ1-3; D remains unclear. From germline, CDR1 is SGHTA and CDR2 FQGTGA. This CDR3 spans 14 amino acids. V shed 5 bases and J shed 3 bases, with 11 bases lying between them. CDR3 protein: CASSPTFGGNTIYF. The CDR3 region has the DNA TGTGCCAGCAGCCCCACTTTCGGTGGAAACACCATATATTTT.

The chain links TRBV20-1 to TRBJ2-6, with D hard to call. Germline values: CDR1 DFQATT, CDR2 SNEGSKA (reference sequence). This CDR3 spans 13 amino acids. V lost 6 bases to trimming and J lost 3 bases, with 9 bases between them. In DNA, the CDR3 is TGCAGTGCGGCTAGAAATGGGGCCAACGTCCTGACTTTC. It specifies CSAARNGANVLTF.

This chain links TRBV5-6 with TRBJ1-1; D not certain. CDR1 is SGHDT and CDR2 is YYEEEE in the germline V gene. V lost 4 bases and J lost 4, with 14 bases in between. The CDR3 is 14 amino acids. In DNA, the CDR3 is TGTGCCAGCAGCCGCGATAATCGTGGCACTGAAGCTTTCTTT. Translation: CASSRDNRGTEAFF. The full variable domain, in which reference TRBV5-6 and TRBJ1-1 provide the parts outside the CDR3, is DAGVTQSPTHLIKTRGQQVTLRCSPKSGHDTVSWYQQALGQGPQFIFQYYEEEERQRGNFPDRFSGHQFPNYSSELNVNALLLGDSALYLCASSRDNRGTEAFFGQGTRLTVV.

This clonotype was counted ten times or more. The chain couples TRBV9 to TRBJ1-1; D is uncertain. This CDR3 has 15 residues. CDR1 and CDR2 (germline): SGDLS, YYNGEE. Trimming shortened V by 3 bases and J by 1 base, and 13 bases separated the two germline ends. As DNA, the CDR3 is TGTGCCAGCAGCGCCGAGCCCTCAGGGAACACTGAAGCTTTCTTT. Translating it yields CASSAEPSGNTEAFF.

The rearrangement links TRBV4-2 to TRBJ2-7; 7 bases match TRBD1. Per germline, CDR1 LGHNA and CDR2 YNFKEQ. The CDR3 spans 16 residues. The V segment lost 5 bases and the J segment 3 bases; nucleotides outside the gene matches: 13. Here the CDR3 reads CASSGLGDSGGYEQYF. The CDR3 bases are TGTGCCAGCAGCGGTCTCGGGGACAGTGGGGGCTACGAGCAGTACTTC.

This clonotype was observed many times. This chain links TRBV3-1 with TRBJ1-2; no definite D call. This CDR3 region has 11 residues. V lost 3 bases to trimming and J lost 6 bases, with 5 bases between them. Germline CDR1 and CDR2: LGHDT and YNNKEL (reference sequence). This CDR3 is CASSQGDGYTF. DNA for the CDR3: TGTGCCAGCAGCCAGGGAGATGGCTACACCTTC.

A note on this clonotype: This may be a read error: a much more frequent sequence differs by one nucleotide. The rearrangement uses TRBV29-1 and TRBJ2-7; D is uncertain. Germline V lookup: CDR1 SQVTM, CDR2 ANQGSEA. V was pared by 4 bases and J by 0 bases, with 4 bases between. The CDR3 covers 11 residues. In DNA, the CDR3 is TGCAGCGTTGGCCTCTCCTACGAGCAGTACTTC. The encoded protein is CSVGLSYEQYF.

Note on this clonotype: The junction departs from the called germline gene at one end, perhaps through a read error. The V and J genes are TRBV6-2 or TRBV6-3 and TRBJ2-7; either TRBD1 or TRBD2 may fit D (5 bases each). Germline CDR1 is MNHEY and CDR2 is SVGEGT. CDR3 size: 15 residues. The CDR3 DNA reads TGTGCCAGCAGTCCAGGGCGGAGGTTTTCCTCCGAGCAGTACTTC. Its protein product is CASSPGRRFSSEQYF.

Worth noting for this clonotype: It may be a read error: a sequence one base away is much more abundant. The gene calls are TRBV18 and TRBJ2-1, with 10 bases matching TRBD2. This CDR3 is 14 amino acids long. The germline CDR1 and CDR2 sequences are KGHSH and LQKENI. V lost 5 bases and J lost 4; bases outside the gene matches: 2. The CDR3: CASSNSGRYNEQFF. DNA for the CDR3: TGTGCCAGCTCAAATAGCGGGAGGTACAATGAGCAGTTCTTC. Full variable domain (outside the CDR3, taken from reference TRBV18 and TRBJ2-1): NAGVMQNPRHLVRRRGQEARLRCSPMKGHSHVYWYRQLPEEGLKFMVYLQKENIIDESGMPKERFSAEFPKEGPSILRIQQVVRGDSAAYFCASSNSGRYNEQFFGPGTRLTVL.

This clonotype was recorded many times. This rearrangement joins TRBV10-3 to TRBJ1-2; a weak D match, TRBD1 (5 bases). The ends were cut back, 4 bases at V and 1 base at J, with 16 bases in the middle. Germline lookup yields CDR1 ENHRY and CDR2 SYGVKD. The CDR3 sequence is 16 residues long. The CDR3 nucleotides read TGTGCCATCAGTGCAACCCGGGACGGAGATAACTATGGCTACACCTTC. It is translated as CAISATRDGDNYGYTF.

This clonotype was observed a single time. This chain joins TRBV12-3 or TRBV12-4 and TRBJ2-3; 7 bases map to TRBD2. V was clipped by 5 bases and J by 2 bases; unmatched bases: 16. CDR3 length: 18 amino acids. CDR3 coding DNA: TGTGCCAGCAGTCCGGGACCAGCGGGGCCAAGACTCACAGATACGCAGTATTTT. It is translated as CASSPGPAGPRLTDTQYF.

The chain is built from TRBV5-1 and TRBJ1-1; D is perhaps TRBD1 (6 bases). V lost 0 bases to trimming and J lost 4 bases, with 13 bases between them. Germline loops: CDR1 SGHRS, CDR2 YFSETQ. The CDR3 length is 15 residues. CDR3 sequence (DNA): TGCGCCAGCAGCTTGGTATCAGGGGCCTCCACTGAAGCTTTCTTT. This translates into CASSLVSGASTEAFF.

This clonotype was counted ten times or more. V usage is TRBV7-2 and J usage is TRBJ2-7; 7 nucleotides match TRBD2. The CDR3 loop spans 15 amino acids. CDR1 is SGHTA, CDR2 FQGNSA, per germline. With 0 bases clipped from V and 2 bases from J, the junction kept 4 bases outside the gene matches. The CDR3 DNA is TGTGCCAGCAGCTTAGCCGGGACTACCACCTACGAGCAGTACTTC. Its protein product is CASSLAGTTTYEQYF.

Ten or more counts support this clonotype. This chain links TRBV3-1 with TRBJ2-5, with 7 bases fitting TRBD1. The CDR3 has 14 residues. In germline, CDR1 is LGHDT, CDR2 YNNKEL (reference sequence). The V segment lost 3 bases and the J segment 3 bases; nucleotides outside the gene matches: 4. The CDR3 bases are TGTGCCAGCAGCCAGCTAGGGACAGAAGAGACCCAGTACTTC. Amino acids: CASSQLGTEETQYF.

This clonotype was seen repeatedly, ten times or more. The gene calls are TRBV28 and TRBJ2-1; perhaps D is TRBD1 or TRBD2 (6 bases each). V was shortened by 3 bases and J by 2 bases, with 8 bases between the two germline ends. The CDR3 contains 14 residues. Germline V gives CDR1 MDHEN, CDR2 SYDVKM. The CDR3 spells CASSLRGAYNEQFF. CDR3 coding DNA: TGTGCCAGCAGTTTGAGGGGGGCCTACAATGAGCAGTTCTTC.

This clonotype was observed many times. This rearrangement joins TRBV5-1 to TRBJ2-5, with D possibly matching TRBD1 (5 bases). From germline, CDR1 is SGHRS and CDR2 YFSETQ. The CDR3 is made up of 13 amino acids. V was trimmed by 2 bases and J by 5 bases, leaving 10 bases between them. The CDR3 nucleotides read TGCGCCAGCAGCTTCGGGTCAGGGGAGACCCAGTACTTC. Protein: CASSFGSGETQYF.